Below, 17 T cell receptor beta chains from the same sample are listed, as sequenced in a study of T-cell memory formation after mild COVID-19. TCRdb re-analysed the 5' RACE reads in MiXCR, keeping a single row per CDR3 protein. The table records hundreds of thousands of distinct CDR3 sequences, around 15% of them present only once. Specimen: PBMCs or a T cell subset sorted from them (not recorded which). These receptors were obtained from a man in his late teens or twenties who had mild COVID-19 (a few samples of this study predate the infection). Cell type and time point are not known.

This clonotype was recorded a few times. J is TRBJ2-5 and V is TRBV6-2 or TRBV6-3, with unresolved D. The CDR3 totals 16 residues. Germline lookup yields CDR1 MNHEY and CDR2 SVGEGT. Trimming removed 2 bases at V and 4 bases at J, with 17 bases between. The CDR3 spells CASSYRRLVATETQYF. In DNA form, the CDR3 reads TGTGCCAGCAGTTACCGGCGACTTGTAGCAACAGAGACCCAGTACTTC.

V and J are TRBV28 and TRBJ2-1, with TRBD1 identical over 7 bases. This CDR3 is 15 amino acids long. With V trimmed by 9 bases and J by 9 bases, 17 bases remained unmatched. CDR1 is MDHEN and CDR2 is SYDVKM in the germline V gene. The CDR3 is CASTNNRGRSGEQFF. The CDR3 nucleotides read TGTGCCAGTACAAATAACAGGGGTAGGTCGGGTGAGCAGTTCTTC.

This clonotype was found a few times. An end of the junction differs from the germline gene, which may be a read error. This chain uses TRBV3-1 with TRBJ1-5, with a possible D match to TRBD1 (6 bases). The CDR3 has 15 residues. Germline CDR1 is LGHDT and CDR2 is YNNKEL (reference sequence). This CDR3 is CASRQGTSSNQPQHF. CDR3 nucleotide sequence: TGTGCCAGCAGACAAGGGACATCAAGCAATCAGCCCCAGCATTTT.

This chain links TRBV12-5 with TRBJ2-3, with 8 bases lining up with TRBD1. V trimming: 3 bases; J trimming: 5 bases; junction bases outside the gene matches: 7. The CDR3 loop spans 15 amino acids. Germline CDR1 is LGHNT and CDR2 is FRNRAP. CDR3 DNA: TGTGCTAGTGGTTTCAGGGGGCGTTCAGAAGATACGCAGTATTTT. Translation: CASGFRGRSEDTQYF.

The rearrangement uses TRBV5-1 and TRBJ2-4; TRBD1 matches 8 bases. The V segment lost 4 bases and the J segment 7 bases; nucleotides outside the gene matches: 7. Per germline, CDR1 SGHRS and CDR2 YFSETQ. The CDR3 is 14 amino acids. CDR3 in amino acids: CASSPAQGVNIQYF. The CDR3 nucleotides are TGCGCCAGCAGCCCAGCACAGGGGGTCAACATTCAGTACTTC.

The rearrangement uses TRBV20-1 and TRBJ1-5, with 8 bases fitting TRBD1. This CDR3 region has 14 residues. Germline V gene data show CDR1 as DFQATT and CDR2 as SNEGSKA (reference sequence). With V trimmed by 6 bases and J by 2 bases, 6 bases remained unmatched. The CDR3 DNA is TGCAGTGCCGACGCAGGGGGCCGCAATCAGCCCCAGCATTTT. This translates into CSADAGGRNQPQHF.

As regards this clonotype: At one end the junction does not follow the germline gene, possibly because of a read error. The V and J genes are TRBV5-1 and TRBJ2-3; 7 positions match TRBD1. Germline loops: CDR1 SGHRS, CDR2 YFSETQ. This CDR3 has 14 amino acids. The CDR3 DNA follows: TGCGACAGCAGCTTCGACAGGGGCACAGATACGCAGTATTTT. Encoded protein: CDSSFDRGTDTQYF.

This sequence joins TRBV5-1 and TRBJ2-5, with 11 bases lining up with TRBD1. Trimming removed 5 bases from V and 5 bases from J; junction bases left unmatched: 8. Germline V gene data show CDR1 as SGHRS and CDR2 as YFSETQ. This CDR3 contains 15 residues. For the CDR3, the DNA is TGCGCCAGCAGACCAGGACAGGGGGCTTGGGAGACCCAGTACTTC. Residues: CASRPGQGAWETQYF. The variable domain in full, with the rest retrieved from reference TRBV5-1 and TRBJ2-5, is KAGVTQTPRYLIKTRGQQVTLSCSPISGHRSVSWYQQTPGQGLQFLFEYFSETQRNKGNFPGRFSGRQFSNSRSEMNVSTLELGDSALYLCASRPGQGAWETQYFGPGTRLLVL.

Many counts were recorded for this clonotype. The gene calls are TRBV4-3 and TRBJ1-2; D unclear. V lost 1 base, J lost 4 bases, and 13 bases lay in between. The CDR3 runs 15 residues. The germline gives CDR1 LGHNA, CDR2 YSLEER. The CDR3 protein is CASSQGGGDRYGYTF. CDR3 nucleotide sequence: TGCGCCAGCAGCCAAGGGGGAGGTGACCGCTATGGCTACACCTTC.

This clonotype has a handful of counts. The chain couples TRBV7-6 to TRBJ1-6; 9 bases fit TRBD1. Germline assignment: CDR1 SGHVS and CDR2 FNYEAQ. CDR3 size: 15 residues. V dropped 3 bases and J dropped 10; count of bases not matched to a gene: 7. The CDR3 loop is CASSLGGTGISPLHF. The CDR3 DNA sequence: TGTGCCAGCAGCTTGGGGGGGACAGGGATATCACCCCTCCACTTT.

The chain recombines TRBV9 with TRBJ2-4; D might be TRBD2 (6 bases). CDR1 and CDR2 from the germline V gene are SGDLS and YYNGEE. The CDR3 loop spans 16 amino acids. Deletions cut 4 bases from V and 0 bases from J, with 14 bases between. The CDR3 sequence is CASSTRGDLAKNIQYF. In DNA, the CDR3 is TGTGCCAGCAGCACCCGAGGGGACTTAGCCAAAAACATTCAGTACTTC.

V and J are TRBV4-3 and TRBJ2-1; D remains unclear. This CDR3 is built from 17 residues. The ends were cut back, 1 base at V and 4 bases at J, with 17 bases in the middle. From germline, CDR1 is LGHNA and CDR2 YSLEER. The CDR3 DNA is TGCGCCAGCAGCCAAGTCCCAGACCTCCACGATTACAATGAGCAGTTCTTC. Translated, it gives CASSQVPDLHDYNEQFF.

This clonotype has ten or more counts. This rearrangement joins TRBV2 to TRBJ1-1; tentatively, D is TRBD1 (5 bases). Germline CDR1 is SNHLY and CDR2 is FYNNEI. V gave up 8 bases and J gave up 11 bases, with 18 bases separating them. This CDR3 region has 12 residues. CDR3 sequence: CASLPPGPLAFF. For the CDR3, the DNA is TGTGCCAGCCTCCCTCCGGGACCCTTGGCTTTCTTT.

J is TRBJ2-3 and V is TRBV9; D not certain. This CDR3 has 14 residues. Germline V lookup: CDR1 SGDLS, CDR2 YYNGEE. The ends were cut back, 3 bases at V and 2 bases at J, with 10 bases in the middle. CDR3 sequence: CASSALGDTDTQYF. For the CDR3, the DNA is TGTGCCAGCAGCGCCTTAGGAGACACAGATACGCAGTATTTT.

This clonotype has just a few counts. The CDR3 bases are TGTGCCAGCAGCGCCGGGGCAGGAATCTCTGGAAACACCATATATTTT. This sequence encodes CASSAGAGISGNTIYF. V usage is TRBV5-4 and J usage is TRBJ1-3; possibly TRBD1 for D (5 bases). The CDR3 is 16 residues long. The germline V gene encodes CDR1 SGHNT and CDR2 YYREEE (reference sequence). The V end was cut by 4 bases, the J end by 0 bases, with 14 bases between.

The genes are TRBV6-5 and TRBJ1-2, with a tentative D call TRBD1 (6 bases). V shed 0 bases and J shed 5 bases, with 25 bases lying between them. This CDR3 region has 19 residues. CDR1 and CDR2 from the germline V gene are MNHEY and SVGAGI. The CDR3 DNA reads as TGTGCCAGCAGTTACTCGTCCTCCGGGAGCGGGGGCGCGAGTTATGGCTACACCTTC. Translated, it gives CASSYSSSGSGGASYGYTF.

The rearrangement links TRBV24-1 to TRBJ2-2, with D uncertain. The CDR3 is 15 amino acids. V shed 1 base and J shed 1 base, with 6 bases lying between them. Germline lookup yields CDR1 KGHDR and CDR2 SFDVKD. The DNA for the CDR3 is TGTGCCACCAGTGATTTTGGGGAGAACACCGGGGAGCTGTTTTTT. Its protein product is CATSDFGENTGELFF.